One T cell receptor beta chain is described in this entry. Using immunoSEQ multiplex PCR, the repertoire was profiled, and TCRdb retains in-frame clones only, with some absent. Altogether approximately 280,000 clones are present, around 90% being singletons, with the ten largest covering 6.5% to 8%. The sample originates from a study of blood T cell repertoires in COVID-19. In the study overall: Samples of COVID-19 (acute and convalescent) were obtained from the United States, Italy and Spain.

Germline V gene sequence: CDR1 SNHLY, CDR2 FYNNEI. CDR3 length equals 14 residues. The V gene lost 8 bases and the J gene lost 4 bases, with 17 bases spanning the gap. This clonotype was sampled from a woman aged 25 to 39 with COVID-19, enrolled during active disease. Material for sequencing was peripheral blood. The V gene is TRBV2, the J gene TRBJ1-2; D is ambiguous. The CDR3 loop is CASRPESSSYGYTF. CDR3 in DNA: TGTGCCAGCCGCCCGGAGTCGTCTAGCTATGGCTACACCTTC.